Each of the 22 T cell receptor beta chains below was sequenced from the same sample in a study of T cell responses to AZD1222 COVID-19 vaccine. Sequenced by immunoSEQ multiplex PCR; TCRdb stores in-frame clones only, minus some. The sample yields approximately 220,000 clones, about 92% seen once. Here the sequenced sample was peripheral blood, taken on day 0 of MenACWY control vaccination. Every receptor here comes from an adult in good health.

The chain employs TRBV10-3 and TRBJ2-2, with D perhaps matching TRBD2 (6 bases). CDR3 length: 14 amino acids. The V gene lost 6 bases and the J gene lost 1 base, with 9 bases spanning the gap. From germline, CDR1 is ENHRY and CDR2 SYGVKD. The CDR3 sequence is CAIRGGGNTGELFF. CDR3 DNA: TGTGCCATCAGGGGGGGAGGGAACACCGGGGAGCTGTTTTTT.

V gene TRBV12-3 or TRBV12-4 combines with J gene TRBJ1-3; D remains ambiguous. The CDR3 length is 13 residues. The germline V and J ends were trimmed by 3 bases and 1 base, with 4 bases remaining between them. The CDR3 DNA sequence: TGTGCCAGCAGTTTGGGTTCTGGAAACACCATATATTTT. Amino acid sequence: CASSLGSGNTIYF.

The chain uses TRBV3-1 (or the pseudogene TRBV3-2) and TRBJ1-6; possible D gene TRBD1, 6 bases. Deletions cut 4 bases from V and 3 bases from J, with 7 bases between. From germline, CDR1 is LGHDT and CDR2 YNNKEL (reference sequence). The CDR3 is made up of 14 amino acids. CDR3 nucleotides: TGTGCCAGCAGCCTGGGACACTATAATTCACCCCTCCACTTT. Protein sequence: CASSLGHYNSPLHF.

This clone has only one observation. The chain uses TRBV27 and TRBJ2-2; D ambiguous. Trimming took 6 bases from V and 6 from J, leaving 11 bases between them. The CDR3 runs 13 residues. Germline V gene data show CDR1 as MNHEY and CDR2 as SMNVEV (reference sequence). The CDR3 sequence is CASSLSVSGELFF. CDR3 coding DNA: TGTGCCAGCAGCCTCTCCGTTTCCGGGGAGCTGTTTTTT.

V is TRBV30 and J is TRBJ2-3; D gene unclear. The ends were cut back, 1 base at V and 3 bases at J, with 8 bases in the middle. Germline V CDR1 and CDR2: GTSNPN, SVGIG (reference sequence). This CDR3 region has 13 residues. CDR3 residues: CAWSALSTDTQYF. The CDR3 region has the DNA TGTGCCTGGAGTGCCCTATCAACAGATACGCAGTATTTT.

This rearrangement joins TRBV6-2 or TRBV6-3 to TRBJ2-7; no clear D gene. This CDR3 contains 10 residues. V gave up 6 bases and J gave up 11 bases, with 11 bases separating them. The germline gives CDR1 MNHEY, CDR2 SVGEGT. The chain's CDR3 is CASSPPMEYF. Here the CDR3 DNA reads TGTGCCAGCAGCCCTCCGATGGAGTACTTC.

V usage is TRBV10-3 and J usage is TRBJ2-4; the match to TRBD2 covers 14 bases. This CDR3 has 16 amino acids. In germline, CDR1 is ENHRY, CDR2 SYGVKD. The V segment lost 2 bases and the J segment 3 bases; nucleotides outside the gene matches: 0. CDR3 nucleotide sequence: TGTGCCATCAGTGAGGGGACTAGCGGGGGCAAAAACATTCAGTACTTC. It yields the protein CAISEGTSGGKNIQYF.

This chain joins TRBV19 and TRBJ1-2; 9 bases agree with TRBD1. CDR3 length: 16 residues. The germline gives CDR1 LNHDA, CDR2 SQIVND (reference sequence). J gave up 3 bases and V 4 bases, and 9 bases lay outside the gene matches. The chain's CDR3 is CASSTQQGAADYGYTF. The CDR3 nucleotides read TGTGCCAGTAGTACTCAACAGGGGGCTGCGGACTATGGCTACACCTTC. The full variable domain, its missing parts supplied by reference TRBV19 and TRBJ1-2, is DGGITQSPKYLFRKEGQNVTLSCEQNLNHDAMYWYRQDPGQGLRLIYYSQIVNDFQKGDIAEGYSVSREKKESFPLTVTSAQKNPTAFYLCASSTQQGAADYGYTFGSGTRLTVV.

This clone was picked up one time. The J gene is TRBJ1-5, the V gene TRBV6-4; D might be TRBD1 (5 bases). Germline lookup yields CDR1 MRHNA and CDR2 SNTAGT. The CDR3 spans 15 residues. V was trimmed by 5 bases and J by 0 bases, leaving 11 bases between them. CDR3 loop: CASSKGSYSNQPQHF. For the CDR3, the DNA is TGTGCCAGCAGTAAGGGGTCCTATAGCAATCAGCCCCAGCATTTT.

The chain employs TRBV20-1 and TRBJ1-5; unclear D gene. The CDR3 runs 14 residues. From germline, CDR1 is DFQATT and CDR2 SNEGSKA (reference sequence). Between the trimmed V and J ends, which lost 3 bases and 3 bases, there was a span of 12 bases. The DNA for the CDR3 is TGCAGTGCTAGTGGCCAGTTGTTCAATCAGCCCCAGCATTTT. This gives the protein CSASGQLFNQPQHF.

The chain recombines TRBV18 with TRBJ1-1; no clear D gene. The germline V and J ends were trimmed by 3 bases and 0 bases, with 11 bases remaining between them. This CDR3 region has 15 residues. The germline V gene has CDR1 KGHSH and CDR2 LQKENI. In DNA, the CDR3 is TGTGCCAGCTCACCTGCGTCGGAGATGAACACTGAAGCTTTCTTT. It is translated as CASSPASEMNTEAFF.

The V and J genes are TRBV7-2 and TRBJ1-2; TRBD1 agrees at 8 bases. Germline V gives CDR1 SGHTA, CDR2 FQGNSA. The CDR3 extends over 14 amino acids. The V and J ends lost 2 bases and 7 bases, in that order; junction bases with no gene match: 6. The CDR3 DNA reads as TGTGCCAGCAGCTTATTTGGACAGGGAGCTGGCTACACCTTC. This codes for CASSLFGQGAGYTF.

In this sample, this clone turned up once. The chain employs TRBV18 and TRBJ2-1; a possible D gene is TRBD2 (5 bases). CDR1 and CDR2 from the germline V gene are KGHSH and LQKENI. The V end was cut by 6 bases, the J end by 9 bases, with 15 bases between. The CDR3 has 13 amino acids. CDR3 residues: CASSAGDYLEQFF. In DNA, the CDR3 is TGTGCCAGCTCGGCCGGAGACTACCTTGAGCAGTTCTTC.

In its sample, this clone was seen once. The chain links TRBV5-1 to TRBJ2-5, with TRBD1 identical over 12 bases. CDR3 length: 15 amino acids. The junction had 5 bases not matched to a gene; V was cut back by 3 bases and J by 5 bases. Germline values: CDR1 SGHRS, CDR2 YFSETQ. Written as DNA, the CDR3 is TGCGCCAGCAGCTGGGGGACAGGGGGCGAGGAGACCCAGTACTTC. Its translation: CASSWGTGGEETQYF.

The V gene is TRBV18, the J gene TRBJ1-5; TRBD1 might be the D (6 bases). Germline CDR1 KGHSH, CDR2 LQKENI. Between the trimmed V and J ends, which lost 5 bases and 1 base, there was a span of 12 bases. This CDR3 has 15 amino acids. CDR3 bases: TGTGCCAGCTCAGAGCTTACAGGGAGCAATCAGCCCCAGCATTTT. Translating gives CASSELTGSNQPQHF.

CDR3 amino acids: CAISESPNEKLFF. In DNA, the CDR3 is TGTGCCATCAGTGAGTCGCCTAATGAAAAACTGTTTTTT. This chain uses TRBV10-3 with TRBJ1-4; D call uncertain. CDR1 ENHRY and CDR2 SYGVKD come from the germline V gene. This CDR3 contains 13 residues. Trimming took 0 bases from V and 3 from J, leaving 2 bases between them.

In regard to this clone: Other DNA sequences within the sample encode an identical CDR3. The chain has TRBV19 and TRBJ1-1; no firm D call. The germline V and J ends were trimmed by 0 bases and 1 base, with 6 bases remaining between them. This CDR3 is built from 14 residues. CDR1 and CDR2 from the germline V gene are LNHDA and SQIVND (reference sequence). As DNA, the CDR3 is TGTGCCAGTAGTATAGATAGGAGGAACACTGAAGCTTTCTTT. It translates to CASSIDRRNTEAFF.

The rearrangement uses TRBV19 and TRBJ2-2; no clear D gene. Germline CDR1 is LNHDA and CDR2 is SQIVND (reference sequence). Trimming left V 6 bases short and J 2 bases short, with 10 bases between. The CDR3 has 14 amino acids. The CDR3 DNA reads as TGTGCCAGTAGCCAGGACCATAACACCGGGGAGCTGTTTTTT. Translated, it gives CASSQDHNTGELFF.

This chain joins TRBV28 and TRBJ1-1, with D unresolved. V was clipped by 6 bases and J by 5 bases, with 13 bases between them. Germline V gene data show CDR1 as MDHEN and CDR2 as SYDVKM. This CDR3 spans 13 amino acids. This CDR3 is CASRGNYWTEAFF. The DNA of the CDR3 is TGTGCCAGCAGGGGGAATTACTGGACTGAAGCTTTCTTT. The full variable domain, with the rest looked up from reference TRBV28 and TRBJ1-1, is DVKVTQSSRYLVKRTGEKVFLECVQDMDHENMFWYRQDPGLGLRLIYFSYDVKMKEKGDIPEGYSVSREKKERFSLILESASTNQTSMYLCASRGNYWTEAFFGQGTRLTVV.

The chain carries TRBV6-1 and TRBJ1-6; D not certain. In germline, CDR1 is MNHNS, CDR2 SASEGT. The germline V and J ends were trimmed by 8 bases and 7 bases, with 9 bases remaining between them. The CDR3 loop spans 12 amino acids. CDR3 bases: TGTGCCAGCGGACCACCGAATTCACCCCTCCACTTT. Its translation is CASGPPNSPLHF.

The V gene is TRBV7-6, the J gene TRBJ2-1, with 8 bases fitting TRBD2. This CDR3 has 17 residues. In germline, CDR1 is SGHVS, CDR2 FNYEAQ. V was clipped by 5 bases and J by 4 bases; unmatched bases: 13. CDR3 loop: CASSPMVYGGGYNEQFF. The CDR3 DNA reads TGTGCCAGCAGCCCCATGGTCTACGGGGGGGGTTACAATGAGCAGTTCTTC.

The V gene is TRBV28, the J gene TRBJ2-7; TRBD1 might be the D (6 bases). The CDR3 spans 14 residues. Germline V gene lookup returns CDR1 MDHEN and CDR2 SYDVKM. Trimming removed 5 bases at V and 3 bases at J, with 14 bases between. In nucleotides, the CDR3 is TGTGCCAGCAGTCCACCAGGACAGCGCTACGAGCAGTACTTC. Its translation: CASSPPGQRYEQYF.